What follows are 4 T cell receptor beta chains derived from one specimen sequenced in a study of blood T cell repertoires in COVID-19 (dated by TCRdb to 2018 to 2021). Libraries came from the immunoSEQ multiplex PCR assay. TCRdb holds this immuneACCESS table with in-frame rearrangements only. Some clones are missing; in checked studies, unresolved V genes explain under half, and the rest has no known cause. Across this sample there are just over 300,000 clones, with approximately 86% seen only once. Approximately 9% of the sample goes to the ten largest clones. The sequencing sample was made of PBMCs or T cells enriched from blood (not recorded which). These receptor sequences come from a woman aged 18-29 years who had recovered from COVID-19.

This chain joins TRBV19 and TRBJ2-2, with D possibly being TRBD1 (5 bases). Germline assignment: CDR1 LNHDA and CDR2 SQIVND (reference sequence). The CDR3 is made up of 15 amino acids. V lost 4 bases to trimming and J lost 4 bases, with 13 bases between them. The CDR3 DNA is TGTGCCAGTAGTACAAAGGGGCTGCCCACCGGGGAGCTGTTTTTT. As protein: CASSTKGLPTGELFF. The whole variable domain, filled in from reference TRBV19 and TRBJ2-2, reads DGGITQSPKYLFRKEGQNVTLSCEQNLNHDAMYWYRQDPGQGLRLIYYSQIVNDFQKGDIAEGYSVSREKKESFPLTVTSAQKNPTAFYLCASSTKGLPTGELFFGEGSRLTVL.

The chain has TRBV19 and TRBJ1-1; unclear D gene. CDR3 length equals 13 residues. Germline values: CDR1 LNHDA, CDR2 SQIVND (reference sequence). Trimming removed 0 bases at V and 3 bases at J, with 5 bases between. CDR3 residues: CASSIDPYTEAFF. CDR3 bases: TGTGCCAGTAGTATAGACCCTTACACTGAAGCTTTCTTT.

To note about this clone: Other DNA sequences in this sample translate to the same CDR3. The rearrangement uses TRBV6-5 and TRBJ1-2; TRBD1 agrees at 9 bases. Germline values: CDR1 MNHEY, CDR2 SVGAGI. The CDR3 is 15 amino acids. The J segment lost 3 bases and the V segment lost 2 bases, leaving 4 bases of the junction unmatched. This CDR3 is CASSYLGQGDYGYTF. CDR3 nucleotide sequence: TGTGCCAGCAGTTACCTGGGACAGGGAGACTATGGCTACACCTTC.

The table lists this clone with a count of one. The chain carries TRBV28 and TRBJ2-1, with TRBD1 matching 7 bases. The germline V gene encodes CDR1 MDHEN and CDR2 SYDVKM. Unmatched junction bases numbered 13, after V lost 5 bases and J lost 6 bases. The CDR3 covers 16 residues. The CDR3 DNA reads as TGTGCCAGCAGTACAGAGCAGGGGGAGAAGTTCAATGAGCAGTTCTTC. Protein sequence: CASSTEQGEKFNEQFF.